The sequence of this TCR beta chain was determined in a study of cytomegalovirus exposure and HLA in healthy donors. There are 13 residues in the CDR3. Germline V gene sequence: CDR1 SGHDN, CDR2 FVKESK. Trimming took 7 bases from V and 11 from J; bases not matched to a gene: 8. The primer mix had 60 Vbeta and 13 Jbeta primers. The table came from immunoSEQ multiplex PCR; TCRdb's copy has only in-frame clones and leaves some out. The sample holds 150,000 or so clones, more than 70% seen once. The chain couples TRBV14 to TRBJ2-4, with TRBD1 identical over 10 bases. Sequencing used PBMCs. The source is a girl between 10 and 17 years old in good health and CMV-seronegative. CDR3 DNA sequence: TGTGCCAGCACCGAAGGGACAGGGGCCTTTCAGTACTTC. This sequence encodes CASTEGTGAFQYF.